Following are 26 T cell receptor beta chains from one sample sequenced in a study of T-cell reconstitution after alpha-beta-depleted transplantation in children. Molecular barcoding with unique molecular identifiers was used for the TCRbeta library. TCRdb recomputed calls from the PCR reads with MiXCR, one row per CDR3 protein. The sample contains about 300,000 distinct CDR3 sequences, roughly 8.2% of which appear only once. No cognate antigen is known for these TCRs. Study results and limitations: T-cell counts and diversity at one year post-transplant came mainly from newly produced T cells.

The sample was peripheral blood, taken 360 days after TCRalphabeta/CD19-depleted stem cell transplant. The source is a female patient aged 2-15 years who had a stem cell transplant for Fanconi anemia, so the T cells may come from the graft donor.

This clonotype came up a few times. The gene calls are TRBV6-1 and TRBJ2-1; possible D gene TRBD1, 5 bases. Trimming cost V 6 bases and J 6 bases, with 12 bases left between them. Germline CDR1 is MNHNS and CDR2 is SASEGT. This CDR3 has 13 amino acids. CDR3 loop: CASRKTGSNEQFF. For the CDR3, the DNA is TGTGCCAGCAGAAAAACAGGTTCCAATGAGCAGTTCTTC.

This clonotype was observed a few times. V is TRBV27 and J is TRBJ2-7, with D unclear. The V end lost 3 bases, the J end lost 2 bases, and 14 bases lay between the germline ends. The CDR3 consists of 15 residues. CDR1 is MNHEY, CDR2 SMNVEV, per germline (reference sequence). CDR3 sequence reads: CASSFRVLNPYEQYF. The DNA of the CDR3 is TGTGCCAGCAGTTTCCGGGTCCTCAACCCCTACGAGCAGTACTTC.

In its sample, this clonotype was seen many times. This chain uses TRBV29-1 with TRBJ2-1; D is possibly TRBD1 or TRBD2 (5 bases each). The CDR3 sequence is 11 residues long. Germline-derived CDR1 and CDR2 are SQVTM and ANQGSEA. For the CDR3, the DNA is TGCGGGGGACGTTGGGGCAATGAGCAGTTCTTC. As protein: CGGRWGNEQFF.

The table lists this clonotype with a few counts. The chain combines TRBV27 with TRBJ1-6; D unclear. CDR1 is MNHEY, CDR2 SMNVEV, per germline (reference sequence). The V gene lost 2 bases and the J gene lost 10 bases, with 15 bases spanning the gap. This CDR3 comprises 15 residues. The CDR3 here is CASSLHSGIASPLHF. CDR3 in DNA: TGTGCCAGCAGTTTACACTCGGGGATTGCATCACCCCTCCACTTT.

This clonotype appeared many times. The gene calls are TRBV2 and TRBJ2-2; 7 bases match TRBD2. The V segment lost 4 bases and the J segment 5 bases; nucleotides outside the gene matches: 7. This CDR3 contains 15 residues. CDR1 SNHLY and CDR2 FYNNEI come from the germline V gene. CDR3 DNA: TGTGCCAGCAGTGTCGTCGGGGAGGGAACCGGGGAGCTGTTTTTT. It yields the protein CASSVVGEGTGELFF.

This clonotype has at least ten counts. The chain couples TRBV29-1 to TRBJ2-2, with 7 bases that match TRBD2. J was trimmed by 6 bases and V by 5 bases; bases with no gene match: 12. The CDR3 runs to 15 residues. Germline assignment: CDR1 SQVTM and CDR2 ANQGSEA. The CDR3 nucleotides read TGCAGCGTTACTCTAGGCGGGAGAGTAGCCGGGGAGCTGTTTTTT. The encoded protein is CSVTLGGRVAGELFF.

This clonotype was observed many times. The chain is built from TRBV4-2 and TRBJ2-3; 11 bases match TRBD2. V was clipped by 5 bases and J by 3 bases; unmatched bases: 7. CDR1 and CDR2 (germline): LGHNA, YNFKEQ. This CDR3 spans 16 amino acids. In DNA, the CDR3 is TGTGCCAGCAGCGGCCGTACTAGCGGGAGAACAGATACGCAGTATTTT. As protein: CASSGRTSGRTDTQYF.

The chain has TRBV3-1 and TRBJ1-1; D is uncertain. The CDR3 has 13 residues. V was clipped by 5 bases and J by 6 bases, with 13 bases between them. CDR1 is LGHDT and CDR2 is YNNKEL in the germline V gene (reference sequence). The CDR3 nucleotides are TGTGCCAGCAGCAGTATCCCAGTCGCTGAAGCTTTCTTT. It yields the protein CASSSIPVAEAFF.

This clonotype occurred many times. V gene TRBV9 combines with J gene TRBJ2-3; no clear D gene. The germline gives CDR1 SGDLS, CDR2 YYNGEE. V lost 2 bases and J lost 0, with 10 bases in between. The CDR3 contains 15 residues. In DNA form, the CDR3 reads TGTGCCAGCAGCGTCTCCGGGTCTAGCACAGATACGCAGTATTTT. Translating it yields CASSVSGSSTDTQYF.

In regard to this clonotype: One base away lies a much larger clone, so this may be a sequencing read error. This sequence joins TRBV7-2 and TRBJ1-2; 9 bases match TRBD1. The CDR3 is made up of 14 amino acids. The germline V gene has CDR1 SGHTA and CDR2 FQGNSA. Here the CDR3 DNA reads TGTGCCAGCAGCACAGGACAGGGGAACTATGGCTACATCTTC. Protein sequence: CASSTGQGNYGYIF.

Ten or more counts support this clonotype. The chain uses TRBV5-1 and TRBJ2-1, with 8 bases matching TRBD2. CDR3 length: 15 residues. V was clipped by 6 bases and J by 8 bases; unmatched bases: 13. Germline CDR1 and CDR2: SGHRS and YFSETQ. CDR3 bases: TGCGCCAGCAAGCTCAGGACTAGCTGGACCCATGAGCAGTTCTTC. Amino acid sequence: CASKLRTSWTHEQFF.

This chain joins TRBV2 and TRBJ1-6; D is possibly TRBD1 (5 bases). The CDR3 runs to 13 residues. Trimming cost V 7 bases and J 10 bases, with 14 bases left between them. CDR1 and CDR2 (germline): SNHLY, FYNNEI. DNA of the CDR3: TGTGCCAGCACGGGGGAAAGTGACTCACCCCTCCACTTT. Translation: CASTGESDSPLHF.

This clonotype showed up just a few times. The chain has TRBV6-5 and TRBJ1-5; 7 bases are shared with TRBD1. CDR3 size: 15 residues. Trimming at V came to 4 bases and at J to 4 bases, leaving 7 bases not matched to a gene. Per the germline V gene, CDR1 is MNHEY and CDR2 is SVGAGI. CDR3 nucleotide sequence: TGTGCCAGCAGTTGGAGCCGGACAGGTAATCAGCCCCAGCATTTT. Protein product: CASSWSRTGNQPQHF.

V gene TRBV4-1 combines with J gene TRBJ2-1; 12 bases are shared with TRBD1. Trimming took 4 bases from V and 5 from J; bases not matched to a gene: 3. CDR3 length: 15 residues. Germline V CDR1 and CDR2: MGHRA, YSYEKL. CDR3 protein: CASSLRDRGHNEQFF. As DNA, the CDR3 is TGCGCCAGCAGCCTACGGGACAGGGGGCACAATGAGCAGTTCTTC.

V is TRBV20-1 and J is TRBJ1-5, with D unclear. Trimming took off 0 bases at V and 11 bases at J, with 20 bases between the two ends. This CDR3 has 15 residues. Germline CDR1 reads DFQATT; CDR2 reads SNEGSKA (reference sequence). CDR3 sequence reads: CSARDRVGREEAQHF. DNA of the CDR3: TGCAGTGCTAGAGATCGGGTCGGGAGGGAGGAGGCCCAGCATTTT.

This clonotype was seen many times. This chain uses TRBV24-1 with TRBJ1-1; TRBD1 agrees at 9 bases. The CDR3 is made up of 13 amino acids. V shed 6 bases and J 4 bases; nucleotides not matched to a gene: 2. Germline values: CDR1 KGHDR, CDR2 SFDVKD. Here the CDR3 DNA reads TGTGCCACCAGTACAGGGGGCGGCACTGAAGCTTTCTTT. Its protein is CATSTGGGTEAFF.

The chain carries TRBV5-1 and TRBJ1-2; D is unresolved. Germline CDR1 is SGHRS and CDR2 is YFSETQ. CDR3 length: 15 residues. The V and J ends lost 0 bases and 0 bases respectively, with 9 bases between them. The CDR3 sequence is CASSLDGRANYGYTF. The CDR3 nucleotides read TGCGCCAGCAGCTTGGACGGTAGAGCTAACTATGGCTACACCTTC.

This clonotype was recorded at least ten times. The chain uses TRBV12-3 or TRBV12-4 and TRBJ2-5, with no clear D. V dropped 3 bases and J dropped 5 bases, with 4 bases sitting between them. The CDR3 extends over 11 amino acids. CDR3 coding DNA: TGTGCCAGCAGTTTCAGGGAGACCCAGTACTTC. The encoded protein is CASSFRETQYF.

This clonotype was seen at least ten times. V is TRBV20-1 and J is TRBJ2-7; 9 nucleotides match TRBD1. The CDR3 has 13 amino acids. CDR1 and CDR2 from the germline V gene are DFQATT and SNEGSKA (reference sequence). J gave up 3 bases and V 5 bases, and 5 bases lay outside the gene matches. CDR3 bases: TGCAGTGCTCCGATGACAGGGGGCTACGAGCAGTACGTC. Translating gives CSAPMTGGYEQYV.

CDR3 in DNA: TGTGCCAGCAGTTACTCGACCTCTAGCACAGATACGCAGTATTTT. This codes for CASSYSTSSTDTQYF. The chain couples TRBV6-5 to TRBJ2-3; D remains ambiguous. The ends were cut back, 0 bases at V and 0 bases at J, with 7 bases in the middle. The CDR3 sequence is 15 residues long. Germline V gene lookup returns CDR1 MNHEY and CDR2 SVGAGI.

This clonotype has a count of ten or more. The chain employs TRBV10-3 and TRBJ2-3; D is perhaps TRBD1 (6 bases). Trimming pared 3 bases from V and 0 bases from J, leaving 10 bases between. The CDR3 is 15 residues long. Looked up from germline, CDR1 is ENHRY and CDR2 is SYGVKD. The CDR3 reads CAISDDRFSTDTQYF. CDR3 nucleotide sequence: TGTGCCATCAGTGACGACAGGTTTAGCACAGATACGCAGTATTTT.

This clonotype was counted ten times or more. The CDR3 loop reads CASSAETGMNTEAFF. The CDR3 coding sequence is TGTGCCAGCAGCGCCGAGACAGGGATGAACACTGAAGCTTTCTTT. The chain combines TRBV12-3 or TRBV12-4 with TRBJ1-1, with 7 bases matching TRBD1. The CDR3 is 15 amino acids. Losses at the gene ends were 6 bases for V and 0 bases for J; bases not matched to a gene: 7.

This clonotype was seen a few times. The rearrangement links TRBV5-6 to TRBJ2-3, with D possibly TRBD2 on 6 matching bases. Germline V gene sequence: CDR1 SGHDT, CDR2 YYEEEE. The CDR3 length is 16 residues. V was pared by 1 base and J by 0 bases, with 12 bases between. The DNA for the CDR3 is TGTGCCAGCAGCTTGCGGGCGGGACCTAGCACAGATACGCAGTATTTT. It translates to CASSLRAGPSTDTQYF.

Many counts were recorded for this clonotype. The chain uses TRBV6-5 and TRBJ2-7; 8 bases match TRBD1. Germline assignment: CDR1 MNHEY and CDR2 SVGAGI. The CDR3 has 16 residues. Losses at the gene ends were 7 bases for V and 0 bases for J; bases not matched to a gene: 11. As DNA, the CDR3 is TGTGCCAGCAACCCTTCCAGGACAGGGCTCTCCTACGAGCAGTACTTC. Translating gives CASNPSRTGLSYEQYF.

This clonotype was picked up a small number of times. The CDR3 nucleotides are TGTGCCAGCAGTTCGGGCAGGGGGCTGGGGGCTTTCTTT. Translated: CASSSGRGLGAFF. This chain uses TRBV27 with TRBJ1-1; 8 bases fit TRBD1. This CDR3 contains 13 residues. The ends lost 4 bases at V and 11 bases at J; junction bases unmatched: 9. Germline CDR1 is MNHEY and CDR2 is SMNVEV (reference sequence).

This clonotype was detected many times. This chain's CDR3 is CASSLRGARNSPLHF. CDR3 bases: TGTGCCAGCAGTTTGCGGGGGGCGAGGAATTCACCCCTCCACTTT. The J gene is TRBJ1-6, the V gene TRBV12-3 or TRBV12-4; D might be TRBD1 (6 bases). This CDR3 contains 15 residues. V shed 3 bases and J shed 7 bases, with 13 bases lying between them.